What follows are 30 T cell receptor beta chains derived from one specimen sequenced in a study of cytomegalovirus exposure and HLA in healthy donors. The PCR had 60 Vbeta and 13 Jbeta primers. Libraries were prepared by immunoSEQ multiplex PCR; TCRdb keeps only in-frame clonotypes and omits some of them. This table has 100,000 to 150,000 clones, approximately 83% appearing once. The sequencing input was PBMCs. Receptor source: a woman aged 40 to 49 in good health and CMV-seropositive.

The count of this clone is one. V gene TRBV27 combines with J gene TRBJ2-2, with a possible D match to TRBD1 (6 bases). Trimming cost V 3 bases and J 7 bases, with 15 bases left between them. The CDR3 sequence is 15 residues long. Germline CDR1 MNHEY, CDR2 SMNVEV (reference sequence). CDR3 residues: CASSFKGGFGGELFF. Written as DNA, the CDR3 is TGTGCCAGCAGTTTTAAAGGGGGATTTGGCGGGGAGCTGTTTTTT.

With regard to this clone: One end of the junction is discordant with germline, which a read error may explain. The chain employs TRBV28 and TRBJ2-3; TRBD1 matches at 7 bases. CDR1 and CDR2 from the germline V gene are MDHEN and SYDVKM. This CDR3 has 14 amino acids. The CDR3 DNA sequence: TGTGCCAGCAGTCCACCCCTCAAAGACAGGGACCAAACTTTT. This sequence encodes CASSPPLKDRDQTF. Supplemented by reference TRBV28 and TRBJ2-3, the full variable domain reads DVKVTQSSRYLVKRTGEKVFLECVQDMDHENMFWYRQDPGLGLRLIYFSYDVKMKEKGDIPEGYSVSREKKERFSLILESASTNQTSMYLCASSPPLKDRDQTFGPGTRLTVL.

This sequence joins TRBV10-3 and TRBJ1-1; tentatively, D is TRBD1 (5 bases). CDR3 length: 14 residues. Per germline, CDR1 ENHRY and CDR2 SYGVKD. V was pared by 4 bases and J by 4 bases, with 13 bases between. CDR3 bases: TGTGCCATCAGTGGCCAGGGAGGGGTCACTGAAGCTTTCTTT. Protein: CAISGQGGVTEAFF.

The chain uses TRBV5-1 and TRBJ2-2, with a weak D call TRBD2 (5 bases). The CDR3 length is 11 residues. In germline, CDR1 is SGHRS, CDR2 YFSETQ. The germline V and J ends were trimmed by 4 bases and 7 bases, with 5 bases remaining between them. CDR3 sequence (DNA): TGCGCCAGCAGCGGAGGCGGGGAGCTGTTTTTT. Its protein product is CASSGGGELFF.

The V gene is TRBV5-1, the J gene TRBJ1-4, with 7 bases aligning to TRBD1. Trimming cost V 4 bases and J 2 bases; bases outside gene matches: 5. The CDR3 runs 15 residues. Germline CDR1 reads SGHRS; CDR2 reads YFSETQ. CDR3: CASSMTGYTNEKLFF. The CDR3 DNA is TGCGCCAGCAGCATGACAGGGTACACTAATGAAAAACTGTTTTTT.

The chain joins TRBV5-6 to TRBJ1-2; possibly TRBD1 for D (6 bases). Germline V lookup: CDR1 SGHDT, CDR2 YYEEEE. The CDR3 is 13 amino acids. The V and J ends lost 5 bases and 5 bases respectively, with 13 bases between them. The CDR3 region is CASSSDRGYGYTF. The DNA of the CDR3 is TGTGCCAGCAGTTCGGACAGAGGATATGGCTACACCTTC.

The chain couples TRBV19 to TRBJ1-4; D possibly corresponds to TRBD1 (5 bases). Germline CDR1 and CDR2: LNHDA and SQIVND (reference sequence). With 8 bases removed from V and 0 bases from J, the gap between germline ends came to 7 bases. The CDR3 runs 13 residues. The CDR3 bases are TGTGCCAGTTCCAGGGCAACTAATGAAAAACTGTTTTTT. As protein: CASSRATNEKLFF.

This clone has more than one count but fewer than ten. This rearrangement joins TRBV21-1 to TRBJ1-3; no check of the table's D call, TRBD1, against the DNA was made. TRBV21-1 represents a pseudogene. The CDR3 totals 15 residues. The DNA for the CDR3 is TGTGCCAGCATTCAGGGACAGGCCTCTGGAAACACCATATATTTT. Translation: CASIQGQASGNTIYF.

The chain carries TRBV30 and TRBJ2-7; 7 bases map to TRBD2. In germline, CDR1 is GTSNPN, CDR2 SVGIG (reference sequence). The junction had 17 bases not matched to a gene; V was cut back by 3 bases and J by 3 bases. The CDR3 is 17 amino acids. The CDR3 protein is CAWRPTRGGSRYYEQYF. The CDR3 DNA reads TGTGCCTGGAGACCCACCCGAGGCGGGAGTCGTTACTACGAGCAGTACTTC.

V and J are TRBV7-9 and TRBJ2-3; TRBD2 matches at 9 bases. With 4 bases clipped from V and 4 bases from J, the junction kept 12 bases outside the gene matches. CDR1 SEHNR and CDR2 FQNEAQ come from the germline V gene (reference sequence). The CDR3 sequence is 17 residues long. The CDR3 here is CASSSPRGSGSADTQYF. DNA for the CDR3: TGTGCCAGCAGCTCCCCGCGGGGTAGCGGGAGTGCAGATACGCAGTATTTT.

This chain joins TRBV6-1 and TRBJ1-5; D is undetermined. Germline CDR1 reads MNHNS; CDR2 reads SASEGT. The CDR3 covers 15 residues. Trimming took 3 bases from V and 0 from J, leaving 9 bases between them. The CDR3 coding sequence is TGTGCCAGCAGTGAGTTGGCGGATAGCAATCAGCCCCAGCATTTT. Its protein product is CASSELADSNQPQHF.

The CDR3 sequence is CASSPNSYEQYF. The DNA of the CDR3 is TGTGCCAGCAGCCCCAACTCCTACGAGCAGTACTTC. J is TRBJ2-7 and V is TRBV7-9; D unclear. The CDR3 extends over 12 amino acids. The V gene's germline CDR1 is SEHNR and CDR2 FQNEAQ (reference sequence). The V end lost 5 bases, the J end lost 0 bases, and 5 bases lay between the germline ends.

Worth noting for this clone: An end of the junction does not agree with germline; a read error may underlie this. This chain's CDR3 is CSSSFSQGAIEAFF. CDR3 DNA sequence: TGTTCCAGCAGCTTTTCGCAGGGGGCAATTGAAGCTTTCTTT. The chain is built from TRBV7-9 and TRBJ1-1; the match to TRBD1 covers 8 bases. The CDR3 totals 14 residues. CDR1 and CDR2 from the germline V gene are SEHNR and FQNEAQ (reference sequence).

The chain recombines TRBV2 with TRBJ2-5; TRBD2 aligns across 7 bases. The CDR3 is 14 amino acids. The germline V gene has CDR1 SNHLY and CDR2 FYNNEI. The V gene end was trimmed by 4 bases and the J gene end by 0 bases; junction bases not matched to a gene: 2. CDR3 region: CASSGEGHQETQYF. The CDR3, as DNA: TGTGCCAGCAGTGGGGAGGGACACCAAGAGACCCAGTACTTC. Full variable domain (missing parts from reference TRBV2 and TRBJ2-5): EPEVTQTPSHQVTQMGQEVILRCVPISNHLYFYWYRQILGQKVEFLVSFYNNEISEKSEIFDDQFSVERPDGSNFTLKIRSTKLEDSAMYFCASSGEGHQETQYFGPGTRLLVL.

The rearrangement links TRBV19 to TRBJ1-5; D gene ambiguous. V was pared by 7 bases and J by 0 bases, with 13 bases between. This CDR3 contains 15 residues. Germline V CDR1 and CDR2: LNHDA, SQIVND (reference sequence). CDR3 DNA: TGTGCCAGTATTCGGACTGGGTATAGCAATCAGCCCCAGCATTTT. This codes for CASIRTGYSNQPQHF. Full variable domain (rest looked up from reference TRBV19 and TRBJ1-5): DGGITQSPKYLFRKEGQNVTLSCEQNLNHDAMYWYRQDPGQGLRLIYYSQIVNDFQKGDIAEGYSVSREKKESFPLTVTSAQKNPTAFYLCASIRTGYSNQPQHFGDGTRLSIL.

The genes are TRBV1 and TRBJ2-6; the D segment call TRBD2 is taken from the table without a DNA check. TRBV1 is a recognized pseudogene. The length of the CDR3 is 20 residues. In DNA, the CDR3 is TGCACCAGCAGCCTCGTTACGGAGCGGGAGGCCCCTCGAGGGGCCAACGTCCTGACTTTC. Its translation is CTSSLVTEREAPRGANVLTF.

CDR3 amino acids: CAWSVSVSYEQYF. DNA of the CDR3: TGTGCCTGGAGTGTATCCGTTTCCTACGAGCAGTACTTC. This chain uses TRBV30 with TRBJ2-7; D gene ambiguous. CDR3 length: 13 residues. Germline CDR1 and CDR2: GTSNPN and SVGIG (reference sequence). Trimming stripped 0 bases from V and 1 base from J, with 7 bases between. Full variable domain (remainder filled in from reference TRBV30 and TRBJ2-7): SQTIHQWPATLVQPVGSPLSLECTVEGTSNPNLYWYRQAAGRGLQLLFYSVGIGQISSEVPQNLSASRPQDRQFILSSKKLLLSDSGFYLCAWSVSVSYEQYFGPGTRLTVT.

The V gene is TRBV28, the J gene TRBJ1-5, with D possibly matching TRBD1 (6 bases). Trimming pared 2 bases from V and 6 bases from J, leaving 11 bases between. CDR1 and CDR2 from the germline V gene are MDHEN and SYDVKM. The CDR3 is 14 residues long. CDR3 in DNA: TGTGCCAGCAGTTTAAGGTCAGGGGTTCAGCCCCAGCATTTT. It yields the protein CASSLRSGVQPQHF. The full variable domain, with the rest looked up from reference TRBV28 and TRBJ1-5, is DVKVTQSSRYLVKRTGEKVFLECVQDMDHENMFWYRQDPGLGLRLIYFSYDVKMKEKGDIPEGYSVSREKKERFSLILESASTNQTSMYLCASSLRSGVQPQHFGDGTRLSIL.

This clone was recorded once. Other DNA sequences from this sample encode an identical CDR3 as well. The chain combines TRBV27 with TRBJ2-5; no reliable D call. This CDR3 contains 14 residues. Trimming left V 2 bases short and J 3 bases short, with 10 bases between. Looked up from germline, CDR1 is MNHEY and CDR2 is SMNVEV (reference sequence). CDR3 bases: TGTGCCAGCAGTTTAATCGCGGCCAAAGAGACCCAGTACTTC. Its protein is CASSLIAAKETQYF.

The chain is built from TRBV5-4 and TRBJ2-7; the D gene is possibly TRBD2 (5 bases). Germline V gene sequence: CDR1 SGHNT, CDR2 YYREEE (reference sequence). V lost 3 bases and J lost 5, with 12 bases in between. This CDR3 has 13 amino acids. CDR3 DNA: TGTGCCAGCAGCTCGGGGAAATTAGACGAGCAGTACTTC. Its protein product is CASSSGKLDEQYF.

The chain joins TRBV7-9 to TRBJ2-1; TRBD1 aligns across 10 bases. This CDR3 is built from 16 residues. The trim removed 1 base at V and 4 bases at J, leaving 4 bases unmatched. The germline CDR1 and CDR2 sequences are SEHNR and FQNEAQ (reference sequence). The DNA of the CDR3 is TGTGCCAGCAGCTTAGGGGGACAGGGGAAGTACAATGAGCAGTTCTTC. Its protein product is CASSLGGQGKYNEQFF.

This chain links TRBV10-2 with TRBJ2-2; D is uncertain. With 4 bases removed from V and 7 bases from J, the gap between germline ends came to 4 bases. The CDR3 extends over 11 amino acids. Germline V gives CDR1 WSHSY, CDR2 SAAADI. Written as DNA, the CDR3 is TGCGCCAGCAGTGGCGGCGGGGAGCTGTTTTTT. It specifies CASSGGGELFF.

Only one count was recorded for this clone. This chain connects TRBV4-3 to TRBJ2-6, with TRBD1 matching over 7 bases. V dropped 5 bases and J dropped 2; count of bases not matched to a gene: 0. Per germline, CDR1 LGHNA and CDR2 YSLEER. The CDR3 extends over 14 amino acids. CDR3 bases: TGCGCCAGCAGCGGGACAGCTGGGGCCAACGTCCTGACTTTC. This sequence encodes CASSGTAGANVLTF.

The rearrangement links TRBV5-4 to TRBJ2-2; a weak D match, TRBD2 (5 bases). There are 15 residues in the CDR3. V was cut by 4 bases and J by 2 bases, with 12 bases left in between. The germline gives CDR1 SGHNT, CDR2 YYREEE (reference sequence). CDR3 coding DNA: TGTGCCAGCAGCCGGGAAGGGCCAAACACCGGGGAGCTGTTTTTT. Protein sequence: CASSREGPNTGELFF.

This chain uses TRBV7-3 with TRBJ2-2, with 8 bases fitting TRBD1. This CDR3 is 13 amino acids long. Losses at the gene ends were 5 bases for V and 7 bases for J; bases not matched to a gene: 3. Germline V gene data show CDR1 as SGHTA and CDR2 as FQGTGA. The CDR3: CASSPQGGGELFF. CDR3 nucleotides: TGTGCCAGCAGCCCACAGGGGGGCGGGGAGCTGTTTTTT.

The chain joins TRBV5-1 to TRBJ2-5, with TRBD1 matching over 9 bases. The CDR3 runs 15 residues. V lost 4 bases to trimming and J lost 6 bases; unmatched junction nucleotides: 10. Germline V gives CDR1 SGHRS, CDR2 YFSETQ. This CDR3 is CASSPTGTGLKTQYF. The CDR3 region has the DNA TGCGCCAGCAGCCCAACCGGGACAGGGTTAAAGACCCAGTACTTC.

This chain connects TRBV5-4 to TRBJ2-1, with 8 nucleotides matching TRBD2. CDR3 length equals 15 residues. Germline V gives CDR1 SGHNT, CDR2 YYREEE (reference sequence). V dropped 2 bases and J dropped 4; count of bases not matched to a gene: 5. In nucleotides, the CDR3 is TGTGCCAGCAGCTTCCTAGCGGGTGCGTACAATGAGCAGTTCTTC. It is translated as CASSFLAGAYNEQFF.

This clone was seen a single time. This chain joins TRBV4-2 and TRBJ2-1; possible D gene TRBD2, 6 bases. CDR3 length equals 15 residues. CDR1 is LGHNA and CDR2 is YNFKEQ in the germline V gene. Trimming took off 2 bases at V and 7 bases at J, with 15 bases between the two ends. DNA of the CDR3: TGTGCCAGCAGCCAAAAGGTAGCGGAGGGGAATGAGCAGTTCTTC. As protein: CASSQKVAEGNEQFF.

The chain is built from TRBV14 and TRBJ1-1; D not resolved. The CDR3 consists of 14 residues. Germline CDR1 SGHDN, CDR2 FVKESK. V lost 3 bases, J lost 6 bases, and 14 bases lay in between. CDR3 loop: CASSHYSELPEAFF. CDR3 bases: TGTGCCAGCAGCCATTATTCCGAGTTGCCTGAAGCTTTCTTT.

This chain connects TRBV5-6 to TRBJ1-1; D gene unclear. Between the trimmed V and J ends, which lost 2 bases and 1 base, there was a span of 3 bases. This CDR3 contains 12 residues. From germline, CDR1 is SGHDT and CDR2 YYEEEE. The CDR3 region is CASSFSNTEAFF. In nucleotides, the CDR3 is TGTGCCAGCAGCTTCTCGAACACTGAAGCTTTCTTT.